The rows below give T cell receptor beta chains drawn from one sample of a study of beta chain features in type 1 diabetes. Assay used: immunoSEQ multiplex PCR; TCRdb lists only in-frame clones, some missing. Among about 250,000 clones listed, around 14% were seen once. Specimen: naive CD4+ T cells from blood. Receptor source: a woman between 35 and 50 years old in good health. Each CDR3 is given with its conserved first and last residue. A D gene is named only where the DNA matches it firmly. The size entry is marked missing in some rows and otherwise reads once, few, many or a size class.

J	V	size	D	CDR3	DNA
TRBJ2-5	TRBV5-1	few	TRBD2	CASSRTSGGLQETQYF	TGCGCCAGCAGCAGGACTAGCGGGGGACTACAAGAGACCCAGTACTTC
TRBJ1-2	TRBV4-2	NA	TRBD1	CASSQAGQGEYTF	TGTGCCAGCAGCCAAGCGGGACAGGGGGAATACACCTTC
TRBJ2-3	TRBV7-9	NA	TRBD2	CASSDPGLAGGDTQYF	TGTGCCAGCAGCGATCCGGGACTAGCGGGGGGAGATACGCAGTATTTT
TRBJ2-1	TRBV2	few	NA	CASRRSGPGDEQFF	TGTGCCAGCAGACGGAGCGGGCCTGGGGATGAGCAGTTCTTC
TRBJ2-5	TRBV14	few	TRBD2	CASSPGTSGARETQYF	TGTGCCAGCAGCCCCGGGACTAGCGGCGCGCGGGAGACCCAGTACTTC
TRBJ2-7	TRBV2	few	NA	CATSFNFYEQYF	TGTGCCACTAGCTTCAATTTCTACGAGCAGTACTTC
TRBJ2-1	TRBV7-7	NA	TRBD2	CASSLVAGGEQFF	TGTGCTAGCAGCTTAGTGGCGGGGGGTGAGCAGTTCTTC
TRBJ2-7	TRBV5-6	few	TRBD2	CASSPLAGGQNEQYF	TGTGCCAGCAGCCCCCTAGCGGGGGGGCAAAACGAGCAGTACTTC
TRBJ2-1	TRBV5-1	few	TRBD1	CASSLAPGQGNEQFF	TGCGCCAGCAGCTTGGCACCGGGACAGGGGAATGAGCAGTTCTTC
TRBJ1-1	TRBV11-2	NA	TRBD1	CASSLSTGGRGEAFF	TGTGCCAGCAGCTTGTCTACAGGGGGCAGGGGTGAAGCTTTCTTT
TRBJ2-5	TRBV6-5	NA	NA	CASSYLPTVLGETQYF	TGTGCCAGCAGTTATCTCCCGACAGTTTTAGGAGAGACCCAGTACTTC
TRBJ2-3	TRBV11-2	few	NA	CASSWTLADTQYF	TGTGCCAGCAGTTGGACCCTAGCTGATACGCAGTATTTT
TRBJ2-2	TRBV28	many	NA	CASTPLPTGRLFF	TGTGCCAGCACTCCCCTCCCAACAGGTCGGCTGTTTTTT
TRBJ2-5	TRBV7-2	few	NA	CASSARQNQETQYF	TGTGCCAGCAGCGCCCGACAGAACCAAGAGACCCAGTACTTC
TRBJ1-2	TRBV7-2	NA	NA	CASSLMAPGVF	TGTGCCAGCAGCTTAATGGCCCCAGGCGTCTTC
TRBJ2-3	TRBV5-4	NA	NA	CASSHVQGGRTDTQYF	TGTGCCAGCAGCCATGTCCAGGGGGGACGCACAGATACGCAGTATTTT
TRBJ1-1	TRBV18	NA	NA	CASSGLHRGDTEAFF	TGTGCCAGCTCGGGACTCCACCGAGGGGACACTGAAGCTTTCTTT
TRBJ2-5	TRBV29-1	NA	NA	CSVGRGRGETQYF	TGCAGCGTTGGACGGGGGAGGGGGGAGACCCAGTACTTC
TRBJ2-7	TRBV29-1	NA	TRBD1	CSVSHVTGAYEQYF	TGCAGCGTTTCCCACGTGACAGGGGCCTACGAGCAGTACTTC
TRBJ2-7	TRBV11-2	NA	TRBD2	CASSRTSSGGGYEQYF	TGTGCCAGCAGCCGGACCTCTAGCGGGGGGGGGTACGAGCAGTACTTC
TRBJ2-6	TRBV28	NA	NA	CASGAILVSGANVLTF	TGTGCCAGCGGGGCGATTTTAGTCTCTGGGGCCAACGTCCTGACTTTC
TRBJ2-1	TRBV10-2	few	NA	CASSEGNSYNEQFF	TGCGCCAGCAGTGAGGGCAACTCCTACAATGAGCAGTTCTTC
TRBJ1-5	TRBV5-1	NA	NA	CARRDSNQPQHF	TGCGCCAGACGAGATAGCAATCAGCCCCAGCATTTT
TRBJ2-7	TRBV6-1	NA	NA	CASRTPLPYEQYF	TGTGCCAGCAGGACACCCTTACCCTACGAGCAGTACTTC
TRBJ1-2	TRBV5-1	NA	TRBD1	CASSSGQGYYGYTF	TGCGCCAGCAGCTCAGGACAGGGGTACTATGGCTACACCTTC
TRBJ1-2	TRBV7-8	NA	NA	CASSLRLGGGYTF	TGTGCCAGCAGCCTCAGGCTGGGGGGTGGCTACACCTTC
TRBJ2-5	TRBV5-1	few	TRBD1	CASSLITGEETQYF	TGCGCCAGCAGCTTGATAACAGGGGAAGAGACCCAGTACTTC